The 3 T cell receptor beta chains given below trace back to one sample, sequenced in a study of OX40 agonist ivuxolimab in advanced cancers. Repertoires were generated with immunoSEQ multiplex PCR, while TCRdb's copy carries only in-frame clones and drops some. Of 130,000 or so clones detected, about 93% appear once; the ten largest clones hold approximately 0.93%. This specimen consisted of CD4+ or CD8+ T cells sorted from blood, obtained in a trial of the OX40 agonist ivuxolimab. Receptor source: an adult with an advanced solid tumor such as melanoma, head and neck, liver or kidney cancer.

The V and J genes are TRBV5-6 and TRBJ1-3; D perhaps matches TRBD1 (5 bases). CDR3 length equals 15 residues. Trimming removed 0 bases at V and 0 bases at J, with 7 bases between. Germline CDR1 is SGHDT and CDR2 is YYEEEE. For the CDR3, the DNA is TGTGCCAGCAGCTTGGCTGGGGGCTCTGGAAACACCATATATTTT. Translation gives CASSLAGGSGNTIYF.

Comment on this clone: At one end, the junction sequence differs from germline, possibly due to a read error. The chain carries TRBV7-8 and TRBJ1-2, with no clear D. In germline, CDR1 is SGHVS, CDR2 FQNEAQ. The CDR3 consists of 18 residues. The DNA of the CDR3 is TGTGCCAGCAGTTTAGACTTTAGTGGCAGGCCGACTAACTATGGCTGCACCTTC. Translating it yields CASSLDFSGRPTNYGCTF.

The chain links TRBV5-1 to TRBJ1-1; perhaps TRBD1 as D (5 bases). The CDR3 runs 11 residues. Germline V CDR1 and CDR2: SGHRS, YFSETQ. Between the trimmed V and J ends, which lost 2 bases and 11 bases, there was a span of 10 bases. The CDR3 DNA follows: TGCGCCAGCAGCTTAGAGGGGTCGGCTTTCTTT. Its translation: CASSLEGSAFF.